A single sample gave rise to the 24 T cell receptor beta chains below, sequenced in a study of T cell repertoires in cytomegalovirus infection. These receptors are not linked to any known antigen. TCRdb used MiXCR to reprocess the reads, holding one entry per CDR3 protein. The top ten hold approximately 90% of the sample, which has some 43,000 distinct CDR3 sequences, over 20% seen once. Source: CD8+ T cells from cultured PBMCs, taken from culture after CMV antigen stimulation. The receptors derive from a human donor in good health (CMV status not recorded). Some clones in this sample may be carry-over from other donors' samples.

The CDR3 DNA follows: TGTGCCAGCAGCTCCCCCGGTGAGGCCAAAAACATTCAGTACTTC. Its protein product is CASSSPGEAKNIQYF. The J gene is TRBJ2-4, the V gene TRBV7-9; D remains unclear. The CDR3 is made up of 15 amino acids. Per the germline V gene, CDR1 is SEHNR and CDR2 is FQNEAQ (reference sequence). The V gene lost 4 bases and the J gene lost 1 base, with 11 bases spanning the gap.

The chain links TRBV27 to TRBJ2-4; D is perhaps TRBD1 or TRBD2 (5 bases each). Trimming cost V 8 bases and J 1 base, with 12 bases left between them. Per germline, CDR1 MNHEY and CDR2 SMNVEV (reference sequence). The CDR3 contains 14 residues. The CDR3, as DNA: TGTGCCAGCGCGGTGGGGACGGCCAAAAACATTCAGTACTTC. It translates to CASAVGTAKNIQYF.

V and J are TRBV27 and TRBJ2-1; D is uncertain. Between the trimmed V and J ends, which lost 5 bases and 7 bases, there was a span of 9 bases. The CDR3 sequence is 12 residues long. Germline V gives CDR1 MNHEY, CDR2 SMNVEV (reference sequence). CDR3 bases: TGTGCCAGCAGTGCTCACGGTAATGAGCAGTTCTTC. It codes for CASSAHGNEQFF.

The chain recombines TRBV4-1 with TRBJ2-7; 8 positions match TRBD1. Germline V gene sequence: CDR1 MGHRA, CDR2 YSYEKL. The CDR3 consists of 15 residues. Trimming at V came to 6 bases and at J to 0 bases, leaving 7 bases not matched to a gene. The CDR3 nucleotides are TGCGCCAGCAGACCGGACAGGGCTAACTCCTACGAGCAGTACTTC. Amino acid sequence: CASRPDRANSYEQYF.

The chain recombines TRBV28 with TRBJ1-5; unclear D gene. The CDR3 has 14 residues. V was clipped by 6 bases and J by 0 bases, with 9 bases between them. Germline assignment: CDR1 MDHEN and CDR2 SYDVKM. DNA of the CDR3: TGTGCCAGCAGCATAACAGATAGCAATCAGCCCCAGCATTTT. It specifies CASSITDSNQPQHF.

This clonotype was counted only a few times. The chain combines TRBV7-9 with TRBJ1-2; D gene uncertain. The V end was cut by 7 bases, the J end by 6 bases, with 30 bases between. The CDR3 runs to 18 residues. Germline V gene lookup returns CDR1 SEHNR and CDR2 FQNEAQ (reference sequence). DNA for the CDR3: TGTGCCAGCACTCCCCGGAACGGACGGCGGGCGGGCAAAGATGGCTACACCTTC. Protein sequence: CASTPRNGRRAGKDGYTF.

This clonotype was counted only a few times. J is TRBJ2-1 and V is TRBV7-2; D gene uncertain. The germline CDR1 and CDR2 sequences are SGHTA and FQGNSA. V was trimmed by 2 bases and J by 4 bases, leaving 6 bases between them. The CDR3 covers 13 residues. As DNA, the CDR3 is TGTGCCAGCAGCTTAACAGATTACAATGAGCAGTTCTTC. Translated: CASSLTDYNEQFF.

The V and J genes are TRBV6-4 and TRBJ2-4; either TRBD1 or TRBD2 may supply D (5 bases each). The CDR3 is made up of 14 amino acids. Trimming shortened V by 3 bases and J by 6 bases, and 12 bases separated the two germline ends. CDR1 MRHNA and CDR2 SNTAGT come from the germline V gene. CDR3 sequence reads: CASSERSGGNIQYF. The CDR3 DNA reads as TGTGCCAGCAGTGAAAGAAGTGGGGGAAACATTCAGTACTTC.

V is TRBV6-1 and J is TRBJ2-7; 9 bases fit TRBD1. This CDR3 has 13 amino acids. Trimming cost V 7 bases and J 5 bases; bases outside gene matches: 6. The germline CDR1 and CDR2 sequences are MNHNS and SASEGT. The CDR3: CASTGTGTHEQYF. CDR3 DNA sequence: TGTGCCAGCACAGGGACAGGGACCCACGAGCAGTACTTC.

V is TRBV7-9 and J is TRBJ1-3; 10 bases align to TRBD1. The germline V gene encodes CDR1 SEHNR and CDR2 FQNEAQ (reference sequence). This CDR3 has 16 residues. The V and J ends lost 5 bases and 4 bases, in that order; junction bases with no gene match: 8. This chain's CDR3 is CASSVTGGQSGNTIYF. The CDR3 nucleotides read TGTGCCAGCAGCGTGACAGGGGGCCAATCCGGAAACACCATATATTTT.

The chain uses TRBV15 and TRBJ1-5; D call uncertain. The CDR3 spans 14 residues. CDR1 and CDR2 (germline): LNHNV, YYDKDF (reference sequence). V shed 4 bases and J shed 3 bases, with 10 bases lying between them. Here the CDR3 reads CATSKRAANQPQHF. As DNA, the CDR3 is TGTGCCACCAGCAAAAGGGCCGCCAATCAGCCCCAGCATTTT.

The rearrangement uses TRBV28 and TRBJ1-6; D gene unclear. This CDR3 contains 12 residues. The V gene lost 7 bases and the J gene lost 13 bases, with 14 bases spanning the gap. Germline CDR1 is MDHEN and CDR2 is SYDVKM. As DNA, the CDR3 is TGTGCCAGCACCCCCCCCCGCGGGCCCCTCCACTTT. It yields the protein CASTPPRGPLHF. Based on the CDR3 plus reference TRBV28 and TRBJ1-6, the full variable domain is DVKVTQSSRYLVKRTGEKVFLECVQDMDHENMFWYRQDPGLGLRLIYFSYDVKMKEKGDIPEGYSVSREKKERFSLILESASTNQTSMYLCASTPPRGPLHFGNGTRLTVT.

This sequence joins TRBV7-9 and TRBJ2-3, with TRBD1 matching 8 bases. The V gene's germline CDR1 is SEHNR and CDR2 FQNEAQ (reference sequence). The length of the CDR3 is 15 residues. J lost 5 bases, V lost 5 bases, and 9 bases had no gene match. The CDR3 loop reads CASSPLDREGDTQYF. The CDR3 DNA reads TGTGCCAGCAGCCCACTGGACAGGGAAGGAGATACGCAGTATTTT. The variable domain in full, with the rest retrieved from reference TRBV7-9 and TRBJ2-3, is DTGVSQNPRHKITKRGQNVTFRCDPISEHNRLYWYRQTLGQGPEFLTYFQNEAQLEKSRLLSDRFSAERPKGSFSTLEIQRTEQGDSAMYLCASSPLDREGDTQYFGPGTRLTVL.

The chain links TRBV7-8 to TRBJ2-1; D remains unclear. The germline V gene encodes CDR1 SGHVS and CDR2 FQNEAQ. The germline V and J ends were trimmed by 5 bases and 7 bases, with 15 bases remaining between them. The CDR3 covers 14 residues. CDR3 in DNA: TGTGCCAGCAGCGCTAGTGGGTGGGGTAATGAGCAGTTCTTC. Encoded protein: CASSASGWGNEQFF.

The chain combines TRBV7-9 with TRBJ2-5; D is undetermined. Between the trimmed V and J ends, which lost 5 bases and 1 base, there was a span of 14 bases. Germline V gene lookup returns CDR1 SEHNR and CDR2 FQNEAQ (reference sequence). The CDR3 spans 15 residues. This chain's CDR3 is CASSQGGRAQETQYF. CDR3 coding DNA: TGTGCCAGCAGCCAAGGTGGTAGAGCCCAAGAGACCCAGTACTTC.

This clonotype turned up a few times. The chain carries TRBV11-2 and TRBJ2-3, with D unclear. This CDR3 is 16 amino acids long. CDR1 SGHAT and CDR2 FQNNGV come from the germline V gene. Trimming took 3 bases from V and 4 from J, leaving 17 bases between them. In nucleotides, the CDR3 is TGTGCCAGCAGCTTTACATCGACGGGCCGGCCAGATACGCAGTATTTT. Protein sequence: CASSFTSTGRPDTQYF.

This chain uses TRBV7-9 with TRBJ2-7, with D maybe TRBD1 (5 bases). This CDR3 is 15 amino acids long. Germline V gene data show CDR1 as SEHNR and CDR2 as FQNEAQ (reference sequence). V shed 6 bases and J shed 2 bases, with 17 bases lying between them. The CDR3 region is CASSSTQGRAYEQYF. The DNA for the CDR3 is TGTGCCAGCAGTTCCACCCAGGGCAGGGCCTACGAGCAGTACTTC.

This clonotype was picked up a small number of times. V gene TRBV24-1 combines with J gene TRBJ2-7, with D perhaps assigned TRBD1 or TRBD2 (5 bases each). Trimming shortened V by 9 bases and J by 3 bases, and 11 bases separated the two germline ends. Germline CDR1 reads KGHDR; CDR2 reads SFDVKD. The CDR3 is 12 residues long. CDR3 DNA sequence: TGTGCCACCTGGGACGGACACTACGAGCAGTACTTC. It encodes CATWDGHYEQYF.

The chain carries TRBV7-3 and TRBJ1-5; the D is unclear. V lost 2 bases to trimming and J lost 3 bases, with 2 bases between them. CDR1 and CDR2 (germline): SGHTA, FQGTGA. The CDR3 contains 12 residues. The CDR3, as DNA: TGTGCCAGCAGCTTAGACAATCAGCCCCAGCATTTT. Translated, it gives CASSLDNQPQHF.

Here the CDR3 DNA reads TGTGCCAGCAGCTTACGGGGGAGTCTAGCGGGGGGGGCTAACTCCTACGAGCAGTACTTC. It yields the protein CASSLRGSLAGGANSYEQYF. This chain links TRBV7-8 with TRBJ2-7, with 12 bases aligning to TRBD2. Germline loops: CDR1 SGHVS, CDR2 FQNEAQ. This CDR3 region has 20 residues. Germline trimming cut 2 bases from V and 0 bases from J; bases unmatched to any gene: 14.

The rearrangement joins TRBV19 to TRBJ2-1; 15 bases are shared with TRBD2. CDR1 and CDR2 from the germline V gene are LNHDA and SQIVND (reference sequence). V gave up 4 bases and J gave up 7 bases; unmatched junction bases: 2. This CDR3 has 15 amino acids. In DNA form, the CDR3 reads TGTGCCAGTAGTAGGACTAGCGGGGGGGCGAATGAGCAGTTCTTC. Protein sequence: CASSRTSGGANEQFF.

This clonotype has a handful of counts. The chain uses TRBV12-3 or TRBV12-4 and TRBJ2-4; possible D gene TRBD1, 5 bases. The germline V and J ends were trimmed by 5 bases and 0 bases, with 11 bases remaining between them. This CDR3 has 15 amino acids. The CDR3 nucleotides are TGTGCCAGCAGTGGACAATCGATAGCCAAAAACATTCAGTACTTC. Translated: CASSGQSIAKNIQYF.

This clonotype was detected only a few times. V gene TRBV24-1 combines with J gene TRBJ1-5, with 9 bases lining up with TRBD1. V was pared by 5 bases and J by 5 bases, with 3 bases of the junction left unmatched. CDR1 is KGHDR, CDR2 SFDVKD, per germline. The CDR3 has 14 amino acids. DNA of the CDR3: TGTGCCACCAGTGCCGACAGGGGGGATCAGCCCCAGCATTTT. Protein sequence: CATSADRGDQPQHF.

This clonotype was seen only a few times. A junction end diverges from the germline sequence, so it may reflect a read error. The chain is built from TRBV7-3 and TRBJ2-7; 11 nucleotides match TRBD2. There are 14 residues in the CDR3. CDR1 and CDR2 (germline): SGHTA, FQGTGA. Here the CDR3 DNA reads TGTGCCAGCAGCGTAACTAGCGGGAGTTACGAGCAGTACTTC. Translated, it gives CASSVTSGSYEQYF.